One and the same sample provided the 10 T cell receptor beta chains below, sequenced in a study of high-grade serous ovarian cancer treatment subgroups. Tumor samples were obtained before definitive surgery or chemotherapy. TCRdb keeps only in-frame clones here, not all; method: immunoSEQ multiplex PCR. The sample lists 30,000 to 40,000 clones; around three quarters were seen once. The sequenced material came from tumor tissue. These receptors all come from a human donor with high-grade serous ovarian cancer.

V gene TRBV6-6 combines with J gene TRBJ1-2; 7 bases align to TRBD1. Germline V CDR1 and CDR2: MNHNY, SVGAGI (reference sequence). V was pared by 4 bases and J by 8 bases, with 10 bases of the junction left unmatched. The CDR3 length is 14 residues. CDR3 DNA sequence: TGTGCCAGCAGTTCTGTCTACAGGGGTGACGGCTACACCTTC. This gives the protein CASSSVYRGDGYTF.

The chain links TRBV7-3 to TRBJ2-2; TRBD1 matches 8 bases. This CDR3 has 16 amino acids. Germline assignment: CDR1 SGHTA and CDR2 FQGTGA. The V gene end was trimmed by 6 bases and the J gene end by 1 base; junction bases not matched to a gene: 7. For the CDR3, the DNA is TGTGCCAGCAGACCCTCCGGGACAGGGAACACCGGGGAGCTGTTTTTT. As protein: CASRPSGTGNTGELFF.

The chain has TRBV7-8 and TRBJ2-1, with 8 bases that match TRBD2. Germline CDR1 and CDR2: SGHVS and FQNEAQ. V shed 9 bases and J 9 bases; nucleotides not matched to a gene: 10. The CDR3 runs to 13 residues. CDR3: CASKEAGASEQFF. The CDR3 coding sequence is TGTGCCAGTAAGGAAGCGGGAGCATCTGAGCAGTTCTTC.

The rearrangement uses TRBV30 and TRBJ1-1; 7 positions match TRBD1. CDR1 is GTSNPN, CDR2 SVGIG, per germline (reference sequence). The CDR3 length is 12 residues. The ends lost 3 bases at V and 10 bases at J; junction bases unmatched: 8. The DNA of the CDR3 is TGTGCCTGGAGCAGAGGGGGCTTGGGAGCTTTCTTT. Translated, it gives CAWSRGGLGAFF.

The V gene is TRBV11-2, the J gene TRBJ2-5, with D tentatively TRBD1 (5 bases). This CDR3 spans 15 amino acids. The V gene lost 5 bases and the J gene lost 7 bases, with 20 bases spanning the gap. Germline-derived CDR1 and CDR2 are SGHAT and FQNNGV. CDR3 sequence reads: CASSVDNLPQRTQYF. The CDR3, as DNA: TGTGCCAGCAGCGTGGACAACCTGCCGCAGCGGACCCAGTACTTC.

This clone has just a few counts. The chain employs TRBV6-1 and TRBJ1-1; TRBD1 matches 7 bases. CDR1 and CDR2 from the germline V gene are MNHNS and SASEGT. After removal of 5 bases from V and 8 bases from J, the junction contained 8 bases not matched to a gene. The CDR3 loop spans 13 amino acids. The CDR3 DNA sequence: TGTGCCAGCAGTTCACAGGGACAGCAAGAAGCTTTCTTT. Protein sequence: CASSSQGQQEAFF.

This clone appeared a single time. This rearrangement joins TRBV7-9 to TRBJ2-1, with D perhaps being TRBD1 or TRBD2 (5 bases each). Per germline, CDR1 SEHNR and CDR2 FQNEAQ (reference sequence). This CDR3 comprises 16 residues. V was cut by 3 bases and J by 4 bases, with 16 bases left in between. In DNA, the CDR3 is TGTGCCAGCAGCTTCCCTCTCGGGACGGTATACAATGAGCAGTTCTTC. Translation: CASSFPLGTVYNEQFF. Supplemented by reference TRBV7-9 and TRBJ2-1, the full variable domain reads DTGVSQNPRHKITKRGQNVTFRCDPISEHNRLYWYRQTLGQGPEFLTYFQNEAQLEKSRLLSDRFSAERPKGSFSTLEIQRTEQGDSAMYLCASSFPLGTVYNEQFFGPGTRLTVL.

The rearrangement uses TRBV15 and TRBJ1-1; D is possibly TRBD1 (6 bases). Germline loops: CDR1 LNHNV, CDR2 YYDKDF (reference sequence). The CDR3 extends over 18 amino acids. Trimming cost V 0 bases and J 5 bases, with 22 bases left between them. The CDR3, as DNA: TGTGCCACCAGCAGAGATATTCGCCGGGGCAGGGGAGAAACTGAAGCTTTCTTT. Residues: CATSRDIRRGRGETEAFF.

The rearrangement links TRBV5-1 to TRBJ1-5, with 9 bases fitting TRBD1. V shed 0 bases and J 7 bases; nucleotides not matched to a gene: 5. Germline V CDR1 and CDR2: SGHRS, YFSETQ. The CDR3 contains 15 residues. The CDR3 here is CASSLGADRGQPQHF. The CDR3 nucleotides are TGCGCCAGCAGCTTGGGGGCGGACAGGGGCCAGCCCCAGCATTTT.

The chain joins TRBV7-8 to TRBJ1-5, with D perhaps matching TRBD1 (5 bases). V was trimmed by 5 bases and J by 7 bases, leaving 12 bases between them. CDR3 length: 13 residues. Germline assignment: CDR1 SGHVS and CDR2 FQNEAQ. The CDR3 loop is CASSPGGEQPQHF. The CDR3 DNA follows: TGTGCCAGCAGCCCGGGGGGGGAACAGCCCCAGCATTTT.